These T cell receptor beta chains were read from a single sample in a study of T cell repertoires in cytomegalovirus infection. TCRdb used MiXCR to reprocess the reads, holding one entry per CDR3 protein. The repertoire has under 300,000 distinct CDR3 sequences, around 15% of them found once; the top ten carry 40% to 55%. Source material: CD8+ T cells from PBMCs. Source of these receptors: a human donor in good health (CMV status not recorded). Some clones in this sample may be carry-over from other donors' samples. CDR3s include the opening cysteine and the closing phenylalanine or tryptophan. D genes are given only for firm matches. A clone size is listed for some rows: how often the clone was seen (once, few, many), or a class if it is expanded.

v_gene	j_gene	d_gene	abundance	CDR3aa	CDR3nt
TRBV6-1	TRBJ1-1	.	.	CASNEDRLNTEAFF	TGTGCCAGCAACGAAGACAGACTGAACACTGAAGCTTTCTTT
TRBV27	TRBJ2-7	TRBD1	.	CASSRWDREYEQYF	TGTGCCAGCAGCCGATGGGACAGGGAGTACGAGCAGTACTTC
TRBV12-3/TRBV12-4	TRBJ2-1	.	.	CASSREGNEQFF	TGTGCCAGCAGTAGAGAAGGGAATGAGCAGTTCTTC
TRBV11-3	TRBJ2-7	TRBD1	.	CASSARDRGLGEQYF	TGTGCCAGCAGCGCCCGGGACAGGGGGCTAGGCGAGCAGTACTTC
TRBV29-1	TRBJ1-3	.	.	CSVPESDSGNTIYF	TGCAGCGTCCCGGAATCAGACTCTGGAAACACCATATATTTT
TRBV28	TRBJ2-3	.	many	CASSLLGSTDTQYF	TGTGCCAGCAGTTTATTAGGTAGCACAGATACGCAGTATTTT
TRBV27	TRBJ2-7	.	.	CASSKTVRNEQYF	TGTGCCAGCAGTAAGACAGTTAGGAACGAGCAGTACTTC
TRBV10-3	TRBJ2-1	.	.	CAISESGGTEQFF	TGTGCCATCAGTGAGTCGGGAGGAACTGAGCAGTTCTTC
TRBV7-6	TRBJ2-5	TRBD2	many	CASSLVPSERGRQETQYF	TGTGCCAGCAGCTTAGTACCCTCCGAGCGGGGGCGCCAAGAGACCCAGTACTTC
TRBV2	TRBJ2-5	.	.	CAGSGTRQETQYF	TGTGCCGGATCAGGGACGAGGCAAGAGACCCAGTACTTC
TRBV27	TRBJ2-1	TRBD2	many	CASSLAGGPYNEQFF	TGTGCCAGCAGCTTGGCGGGGGGGCCCTACAATGAGCAGTTCTTC
TRBV7-9	TRBJ2-7	.	once	CASSRLPWEQYF	TGTGCCAGCAGCCGGCTCCCATGGGAGCAGTACTTC
TRBV29-1	TRBJ1-2	TRBD1	.	CSVPGQNYGYTF	TGCAGCGTTCCGGGACAGAACTATGGCTACACCTTC
TRBV20-1	TRBJ2-5	.	.	CSAREPGETQYF	TGCAGTGCTAGAGAACCGGGGGAGACCCAGTACTTC
TRBV6-6	TRBJ2-7	.	.	CASSWTVNEQYF	TGTGCCAGCAGCTGGACAGTAAACGAGCAGTACTTC
TRBV6-1	TRBJ2-7	TRBD1	.	CASSPPGQGESYEQYF	TGTGCCAGCAGTCCCCCCGGACAGGGGGAGTCCTACGAGCAGTACTTC
TRBV27	TRBJ2-4	.	few	CASSRDPEAKNIQYF	TGTGCCAGCAGCCGGGACCCGGAGGCCAAAAACATTCAGTACTTC
TRBV6-2/TRBV6-3	TRBJ2-1	TRBD2	many	CASSYAPSGGEYNEQFF	TGTGCCAGCAGTTACGCCCCTAGCGGGGGGGAATACAATGAGCAGTTCTTC
TRBV2	TRBJ2-1	.	.	CASRDSVRGEFF	TGTGCCAGCAGGGACTCTGTACGAGGCGAATTCTTC
TRBV28	TRBJ2-7	.	.	CASSLAPGGFNEQYF	TGTGCCAGCAGTTTGGCGCCGGGTGGATTCAACGAGCAGTACTTC
TRBV27	TRBJ2-7	.	.	CASSTAGRGSYEQYF	TGTGCCAGCAGTACGGCCGGTAGGGGCTCCTACGAGCAGTACTTC
TRBV7-9	TRBJ2-1	.	.	CASSLSYASSYNEQFF	TGTGCCAGCAGCTTAAGCTACGCGAGCTCCTACAATGAGCAGTTCTTC
TRBV28	TRBJ2-7	.	many	CASSPDYYEQYF	TGTGCCAGCAGTCCGGACTACTACGAGCAGTACTTC
TRBV11-2	TRBJ2-7	.	few	CASSPQGKPYEQYF	TGTGCCAGCAGCCCCCAGGGAAAACCCTACGAGCAGTACTTC
TRBV27	TRBJ2-7	TRBD1	.	CASSATGVYEQYF	TGTGCCAGCAGTGCTACAGGGGTATACGAGCAGTACTTC
TRBV20-1	TRBJ1-1	.	.	CSARDKAMNTEAFF	TGCAGTGCTAGGGACAAAGCGATGAACACTGAAGCTTTCTTT
TRBV5-1	TRBJ1-6	.	.	CASSSAGGAENSPLHF	TGCGCCAGCAGCTCTGCCGGGGGGGCCGAAAATTCACCCCTCCACTTT
TRBV29-1	TRBJ2-7	TRBD2	.	CSVDSSSGESYEQYF	TGCAGCGTTGACTCGTCTAGCGGGGAATCCTACGAGCAGTACTTC
TRBV14	TRBJ2-3	.	many	CASSQYTGFSADTQYF	TGTGCCAGCAGCCAGTACACTGGATTTTCGGCGGATACGCAGTATTTT
TRBV28	TRBJ1-3	.	.	CASSSTIQALSGNTIYF	TGTGCCAGCAGTTCAACAATACAGGCCCTCTCTGGAAACACCATATATTTT
TRBV20-1	TRBJ2-7	TRBD1	few	CSAIGQGPYEQYF	TGCAGTGCGATCGGACAGGGGCCCTACGAGCAGTACTTC
TRBV27	TRBJ2-7	.	.	CASSLSRNYEQYF	TGTGCCAGCAGTTTATCGAGAAACTACGAGCAGTACTTC
TRBV27	TRBJ2-7	.	many	CASSLGVAGFSYEQYF	TGTGCCAGCAGTTTAGGGGTAGCAGGGTTCTCCTACGAGCAGTACTTC
TRBV5-1	TRBJ2-3	.	few	CASSLDPFPDTQYF	TGCGCCAGCAGCTTGGATCCCTTCCCAGATACGCAGTATTTT
TRBV27	TRBJ2-7	.	.	CASFPGPPLGEQYF	TGTGCCAGTTTTCCGGGTCCTCCCCTGGGCGAGCAGTACTTC
TRBV9	TRBJ1-5	.	.	CASSVDFNQPQHF	TGTGCCAGCAGCGTAGATTTCAATCAGCCCCAGCATTTT
TRBV11-3	TRBJ2-5	.	.	CASSGVKGCQTPQETQYF	TGTGCCAGCAGCGGCGTCAAGGGTTGCCAAACCCCTCAAGAGACCCAGTACTTC
TRBV19	TRBJ2-1	.	few	CASSNSLGAVYNEQFF	TGTGCCAGTAGTAATTCCCTGGGGGCGGTCTACAATGAGCAGTTCTTC
TRBV6-1	TRBJ1-1	.	few	CASSEGRANTEAFF	TGTGCCAGCAGTGAAGGGCGGGCGAACACTGAAGCTTTCTTT
TRBV12-3/TRBV12-4	TRBJ2-2	.	many	CASSLGGGFGELFF	TGTGCCAGCAGTTTGGGTGGTGGCTTCGGGGAGCTGTTTTTT
TRBV7-8	TRBJ1-5	.	many	CASSSDSNQPQHF	TGTGCCAGCAGCTCGGACAGCAATCAGCCCCAGCATTTT
TRBV6-5	TRBJ2-7	TRBD1	.	CASIPAFPGQGSPYEQYF	TGTGCCAGCATCCCCGCGTTTCCGGGACAGGGAAGTCCCTACGAGCAGTACTTC
TRBV7-2	TRBJ2-1	.	many	CASSSPGTPRNEQFF	TGTGCCAGCAGCTCCCCCGGGACCCCCCGGAATGAGCAGTTCTTC
TRBV20-1	TRBJ2-1	TRBD1	.	CSVPRFRDRVNEQFF	TGCAGTGTACCTAGATTCCGGGACAGGGTCAATGAGCAGTTCTTC
TRBV4-1	TRBJ1-2	.	few	CASSSSYPEPNYGYTF	TGCGCCAGCAGCTCCTCCTACCCAGAACCGAACTATGGCTACACCTTC
TRBV16	TRBJ2-1	TRBD1	.	CASSQRTGGSYNEQFF	TGTGCCAGCAGCCAACGGACAGGGGGCTCCTACAATGAGCAGTTCTTC
TRBV28	TRBJ2-5	TRBD2	many	CASSLGLAGGPRETQYF	TGTGCCAGCAGTTTAGGGCTAGCGGGGGGGCCGCGTGAGACCCAGTACTTC
TRBV19	TRBJ1-4	.	.	CASNDGSFNEKLFF	TGTGCCAGTAACGACGGCAGTTTTAATGAAAAACTGTTTTTT
TRBV28	TRBJ1-5	.	many	CASSRIQGDQPQHF	TGTGCCAGCAGCCGTATACAGGGTGATCAGCCCCAGCATTTT
TRBV6-2/TRBV6-3	TRBJ2-5	TRBD2	once	CASKSGLAGVEGETQYF	TGTGCCAGCAAGAGTGGACTAGCGGGGGTTGAAGGAGAGACCCAGTACTTC
TRBV7-6	TRBJ2-2	TRBD1	many	CASSLDPDRGDTGELFF	TGTGCCAGCAGCTTAGACCCCGACAGGGGTGACACCGGGGAGCTGTTTTTT